These T cell receptor beta chains were read from a single sample in a study of blood T cell repertoires in COVID-19. The protocol was immunoSEQ multiplex PCR, while the TCRdb copy is restricted to in-frame clones and leaves out a portion. The table has about 35,000 clones, roughly four fifths seen once; the top ten hold 41%. Source material: peripheral blood. These receptors were taken from an older man with active or convalescent COVID-19. CDR3s include the opening cysteine and the closing phenylalanine or tryptophan. The order of the fields is clone size, V gene, J gene, D gene, CDR3 protein, CDR3 DNA. The D gene is left open where the match is weak. Size is stated for part of the rows, as once, few or many counts, or as a class when the clone is expanded.

clone_size: .
v_call: TRBV28
j_call: TRBJ2-1
d_call: TRBD2
cdr3_aa: CASISSGRNEQFF
cdr3_nt: TGTGCCAGCATTTCTAGCGGGCGCAATGAGCAGTTCTTC

clone_size: .
v_call: TRBV18
j_call: TRBJ2-1
d_call: TRBD2
cdr3_aa: CASSPPLGGLAGEAYNEQFF
cdr3_nt: TGTGCCAGCTCACCACCGTTGGGGGGACTAGCGGGAGAAGCCTACAATGAGCAGTTCTTC

clone_size: .
v_call: TRBV6-2/TRBV6-3
j_call: TRBJ2-1
d_call: TRBD1
cdr3_aa: CASSYYGTGRSNEQFF
cdr3_nt: TGTGCCAGCAGTTACTACGGGACAGGGAGGAGCAATGAGCAGTTCTTC

clone_size: .
v_call: TRBV3-1/TRBV3-2
j_call: TRBJ2-3
d_call: TRBD2
cdr3_aa: CASSPSRGLAGEDTQYF
cdr3_nt: TGTGCCAGCAGCCCAAGTCGGGGACTAGCGGGAGAAGATACGCAGTATTTT

clone_size: once
v_call: TRBV28
j_call: TRBJ2-3
d_call: .
cdr3_aa: CASSLGGSTRLTQYF
cdr3_nt: TGTGCCAGCAGTTTAGGGGGGTCGACACGACTTACGCAGTATTTT

clone_size: few
v_call: TRBV7-9
j_call: TRBJ2-5
d_call: TRBD1
cdr3_aa: CASSDRAGETQYF
cdr3_nt: TGTGCCAGCAGCGACAGGGCTGGGGAGACCCAGTACTTC

clone_size: .
v_call: TRBV19
j_call: TRBJ1-4
d_call: .
cdr3_aa: CASSPRRSGEKLFF
cdr3_nt: TGTGCCAGTAGTCCCCGCCGTTCGGGAGAAAAACTGTTTTTT

clone_size: .
v_call: TRBV4-1
j_call: TRBJ2-7
d_call: TRBD1
cdr3_aa: CASSQGPGQGVEQYF
cdr3_nt: TGCGCCAGCAGCCAAGGACCGGGACAGGGGGTCGAGCAGTACTTC

clone_size: .
v_call: TRBV3-1/TRBV3-2
j_call: TRBJ1-1
d_call: .
cdr3_aa: CASSQRAGEGEAFF
cdr3_nt: TGTGCCAGCAGCCAAAGGGCGGGAGAGGGTGAAGCTTTCTTT

clone_size: .
v_call: TRBV7-8
j_call: TRBJ1-3
d_call: TRBD1
cdr3_aa: CASSLAQGARGNTIYF
cdr3_nt: TGTGCCAGCAGCTTGGCACAGGGGGCGCGCGGAAACACCATATATTTT

clone_size: .
v_call: TRBV7-3
j_call: TRBJ2-6
d_call: TRBD1
cdr3_aa: CASSFGGGQGAPGANVLTF
cdr3_nt: TGTGCCAGCAGCTTCGGTGGGGGACAGGGGGCGCCAGGGGCCAACGTCCTGACTTTC

clone_size: .
v_call: TRBV4-1
j_call: TRBJ2-1
d_call: TRBD2
cdr3_aa: CASSPRRASGRGTYNEQFF
cdr3_nt: TGCGCCAGCAGCCCTCGGCGGGCTAGCGGGAGGGGAACCTACAATGAGCAGTTCTTC

clone_size: .
v_call: TRBV10-3
j_call: TRBJ2-5
d_call: .
cdr3_aa: CAISETTGRGETQYF
cdr3_nt: TGTGCCATCAGTGAAACGACAGGAAGGGGAGAGACCCAGTACTTC

clone_size: once
v_call: TRBV2
j_call: TRBJ1-2
d_call: .
cdr3_aa: CASTNNLGTNYGYTF
cdr3_nt: TGTGCCAGCACTAACAACCTCGGGACTAACTATGGCTACACCTTC

clone_size: .
v_call: TRBV7-2
j_call: TRBJ1-5
d_call: TRBD1
cdr3_aa: CASSRGAGGYQPQHF
cdr3_nt: TGTGCCAGCAGCCGCGGTGCAGGGGGTTATCAGCCCCAGCATTTT

clone_size: .
v_call: TRBV7-9
j_call: TRBJ1-5
d_call: .
cdr3_aa: CASSHSGESNQPQHF
cdr3_nt: TGTGCCAGCAGCCACTCAGGGGAGAGCAATCAGCCCCAGCATTTT

clone_size: .
v_call: TRBV11-3
j_call: TRBJ2-3
d_call: TRBD1
cdr3_aa: CASSLSDDGTGGTHF
cdr3_nt: TGTGCCAGCAGCTTATCGGATGACGGGACAGGGGGCACGCATTTT

clone_size: .
v_call: TRBV4-2
j_call: TRBJ2-1
d_call: TRBD2
cdr3_aa: CASSQEGTAGGSYNEQFF
cdr3_nt: TGTGCCAGCAGCCAAGAAGGGACAGCGGGAGGCTCCTACAATGAGCAGTTCTTC

clone_size: .
v_call: TRBV6-4
j_call: TRBJ2-1
d_call: .
cdr3_aa: CASSEGGHSYNEQFF
cdr3_nt: TGTGCCAGCAGTGAAGGCGGCCACTCCTACAATGAGCAGTTCTTC

clone_size: .
v_call: TRBV3-1/TRBV3-2
j_call: TRBJ2-1
d_call: .
cdr3_aa: CASSQSSGRNEQFF
cdr3_nt: TGTGCCAGCAGCCAGTCAAGCGGAAGGAATGAGCAGTTCTTC

clone_size: .
v_call: TRBV6-1
j_call: TRBJ2-7
d_call: TRBD2
cdr3_aa: CASSDLAGGPREQYF
cdr3_nt: TGTGCCAGCAGTGATCTAGCGGGAGGGCCGAGGGAGCAGTACTTC

clone_size: .
v_call: TRBV7-6
j_call: TRBJ2-5
d_call: TRBD2
cdr3_aa: CASSSPGLAFRETQYF
cdr3_nt: TGTGCCAGCAGCTCCCCGGGACTAGCGTTTCGAGAGACCCAGTACTTC

clone_size: .
v_call: TRBV7-9
j_call: TRBJ1-2
d_call: .
cdr3_aa: CASSSPGYGYTF
cdr3_nt: TGTGCCAGCAGCTCTCCGGGCTATGGCTACACCTTC

clone_size: .
v_call: TRBV19
j_call: TRBJ2-3
d_call: TRBD2
cdr3_aa: CATSPGLARPDTQYF
cdr3_nt: TGTGCCACCTCTCCGGGACTAGCGAGGCCAGATACGCAGTATTTT

clone_size: .
v_call: TRBV19
j_call: TRBJ2-3
d_call: .
cdr3_aa: CASTTGAVEDTQYF
cdr3_nt: TGTGCCAGTACCACGGGAGCAGTAGAGGATACGCAGTATTTT

clone_size: .
v_call: TRBV4-2
j_call: TRBJ1-5
d_call: TRBD1
cdr3_aa: CASSQEQDRGNQPQHF
cdr3_nt: TGTGCCAGCAGCCAAGAACAGGACAGGGGCAATCAGCCCCAGCATTTT

clone_size: many
v_call: TRBV14
j_call: TRBJ1-3
d_call: .
cdr3_aa: CASSQDLPGGNTIYF
cdr3_nt: TGTGCCAGCAGCCAAGATCTTCCAGGCGGAAACACCATATATTTT

clone_size: once
v_call: TRBV30
j_call: TRBJ1-5
d_call: .
cdr3_aa: CAWSVGSGNQPQHF
cdr3_nt: TGTGCCTGGAGTGTAGGGTCGGGGAATCAGCCCCAGCATTTT

clone_size: .
v_call: TRBV4-2
j_call: TRBJ2-7
d_call: .
cdr3_aa: CASSQAGGQENF
cdr3_nt: TGTGCCAGCAGCCAAGCGGGGGGACAGGAAAACTTC

clone_size: .
v_call: TRBV4-1
j_call: TRBJ1-5
d_call: TRBD1
cdr3_aa: CASSFRQGGQPQHF
cdr3_nt: TGCGCCAGCAGTTTCCGACAGGGCGGGCAGCCCCAGCATTTT

clone_size: .
v_call: TRBV28
j_call: TRBJ2-5
d_call: .
cdr3_aa: CASSPGGGVQTQYF
cdr3_nt: TGTGCCAGCAGTCCGGGTGGAGGGGTTCAGACCCAGTACTTC

clone_size: .
v_call: TRBV19
j_call: TRBJ1-5
d_call: .
cdr3_aa: CASSMRQGGYSNQPQHF
cdr3_nt: TGTGCCAGTAGTATGCGGCAGGGAGGCTATAGCAATCAGCCCCAGCATTTT

clone_size: .
v_call: TRBV28
j_call: TRBJ1-2
d_call: TRBD1
cdr3_aa: CASSQGGTYGYTF
cdr3_nt: TGTGCCAGCAGTCAGGGGGGCACCTATGGCTACACCTTC

clone_size: .
v_call: TRBV4-3
j_call: TRBJ2-1
d_call: .
cdr3_aa: CASSREHRDLGVRQFF
cdr3_nt: TGCGCCAGCAGCCGGGAACACCGGGACTTGGGTGTGCGGCAGTTCTTC

clone_size: .
v_call: TRBV5-5
j_call: TRBJ2-1
d_call: .
cdr3_aa: CASSPNVAPGLNEQFF
cdr3_nt: TGTGCCAGCAGCCCTAACGTTGCTCCGGGACTGAATGAGCAGTTCTTC

clone_size: .
v_call: TRBV2
j_call: TRBJ2-1
d_call: TRBD2
cdr3_aa: CATQREFNIEQFF
cdr3_nt: TGTGCCACCCAGCGGGAGTTTAATATTGAGCAGTTCTTC

clone_size: .
v_call: TRBV3-1/TRBV3-2
j_call: TRBJ2-7
d_call: TRBD2
cdr3_aa: CASSWEGLAGGGEQYF
cdr3_nt: TGTGCCAGCAGCTGGGAGGGACTAGCGGGAGGAGGCGAGCAGTACTTC

clone_size: .
v_call: TRBV25-1
j_call: TRBJ2-3
d_call: TRBD2
cdr3_aa: CASSERESPWADTQYF
cdr3_nt: TGTGCCAGCAGTGAGCGGGAGTCCCCGTGGGCAGATACGCAGTATTTT

clone_size: .
v_call: TRBV27
j_call: TRBJ1-2
d_call: TRBD1
cdr3_aa: CASSPAGTGGGTYGYTF
cdr3_nt: TGTGCCAGCAGTCCGGCCGGGACAGGGGGCGGTACCTATGGCTACACCTTC

clone_size: .
v_call: TRBV24-1
j_call: TRBJ2-2
d_call: TRBD1
cdr3_aa: CATSDLGTGEGELFF
cdr3_nt: TGTGCCACCAGTGATTTGGGGACAGGGGAGGGGGAGCTGTTTTTT

clone_size: .
v_call: TRBV11-2
j_call: TRBJ2-7
d_call: .
cdr3_aa: CASSRRTASYEQYF
cdr3_nt: TGTGCCAGCAGCCGACGGACAGCGAGCTACGAGCAGTACTTC